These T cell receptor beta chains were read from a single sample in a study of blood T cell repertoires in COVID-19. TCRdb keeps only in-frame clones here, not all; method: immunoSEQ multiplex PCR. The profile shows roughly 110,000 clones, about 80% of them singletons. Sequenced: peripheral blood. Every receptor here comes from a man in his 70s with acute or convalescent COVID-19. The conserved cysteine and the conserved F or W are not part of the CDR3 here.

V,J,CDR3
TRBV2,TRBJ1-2,ASSEAGRWGYT
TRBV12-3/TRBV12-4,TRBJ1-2,ASSRGQVDGYT
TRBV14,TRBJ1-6,ASSQDVVGGWNSPLH
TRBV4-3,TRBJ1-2,ASSQDGAGYGYT
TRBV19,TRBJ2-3,ASSPGGVTDTQY
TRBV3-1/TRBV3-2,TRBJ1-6,ASSQVAGSYNSPLH
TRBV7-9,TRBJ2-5,ASSLGQGIETQY
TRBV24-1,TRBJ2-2,ATSDLTGTGELF
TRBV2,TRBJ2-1,ASSVQNEQF
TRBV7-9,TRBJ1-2,ASSSVELGDYGYT
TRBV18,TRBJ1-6,ASSRGSRQDNSPLH
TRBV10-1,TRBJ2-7,ASSEPHLRQGNEQY
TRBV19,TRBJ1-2,ASSMGSSANYGYT
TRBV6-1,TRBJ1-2,ASSDDRGAGYT
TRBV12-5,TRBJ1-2,ASGLVPEGGDGYT
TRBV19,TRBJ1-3,ASSITGLGNTIY
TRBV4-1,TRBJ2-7,ASSPQGIIGPSEQY
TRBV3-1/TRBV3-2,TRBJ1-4,ASSLLGGDEKLF
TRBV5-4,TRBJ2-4,ASRPGQDLAKNIQY
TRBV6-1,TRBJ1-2,ASSEPGQGIYGYT
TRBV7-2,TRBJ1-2,ASGPPQGRDGYT
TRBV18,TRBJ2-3,ASSPGGDRTDTQY
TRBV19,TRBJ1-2,ASSTQDRRYGYT
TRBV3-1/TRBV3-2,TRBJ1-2,ASSQGTTGYT
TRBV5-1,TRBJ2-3,ASGTSDTDTQY
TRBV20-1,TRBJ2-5,SASGSSGGAEETQY
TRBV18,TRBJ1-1,ASSLGQANTEAF
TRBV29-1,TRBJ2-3,SVERQGNTDTQY
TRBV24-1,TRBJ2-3,ATSDRSTGGQY
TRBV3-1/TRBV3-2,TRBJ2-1,ASSQLAISYNEQF
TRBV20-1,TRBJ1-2,SARLDRSP
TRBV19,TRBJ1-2,ASSIDGGRRLGYT
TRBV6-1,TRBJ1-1,ASSEGTSQGAF
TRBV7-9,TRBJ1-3,ASSSPRDTIY
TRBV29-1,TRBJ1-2,SVVGQSLYGYT
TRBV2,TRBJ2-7,ASSDRGSSYEQY
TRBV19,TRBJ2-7,ASSIGTGYEQY
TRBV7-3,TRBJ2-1,ASSLGAATYNEQF
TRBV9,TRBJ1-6,ASSLSQLNNSPLH
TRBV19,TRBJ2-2,ASSPSSGTSGGAFTGELF